This entry lists 4 T cell receptor beta chains sequenced from one sample in a study of T cell repertoires in aging, cancer and after chemotherapy. Multiplex touch-down PCR with TRB-A/B primers amplified rearranged V-D-J TRB sequences. TCRdb reprocessed the multiplex PCR reads with MiXCR, giving one entry per CDR3 protein. The table records just over 3,000 distinct CDR3 sequences, 40% to 50% of them present only once. The template was genomic DNA from peripheral blood, not RNA. The sequenced sample was blood. The source is a human donor with a solid tumor.

CDR3: CASSIGYLDEQFF. In DNA, the CDR3 is TGTGCCAGTAGTATAGGGTATCTGGATGAGCAGTTCTTC. The V and J genes are TRBV19 and TRBJ2-1; D is uncertain. Trimming pared 1 base from V and 8 bases from J, leaving 9 bases between. Germline CDR1 and CDR2: LNHDA and SQIVND (reference sequence). CDR3 length equals 13 residues.

The chain is built from TRBV29-1 and TRBJ1-4; perhaps TRBD1 as D (6 bases). Germline CDR1 reads SQVTM; CDR2 reads ANQGSEA. This CDR3 region has 13 residues. Trimming took off 6 bases at V and 5 bases at J, with 13 bases between the two ends. The CDR3 is CSVREGGNEKLFF. In DNA form, the CDR3 reads TGCAGCGTACGGGAAGGGGGGAATGAAAAACTGTTTTTT.

V and J are TRBV7-2 and TRBJ1-6; maybe TRBD1 (5 bases). Germline assignment: CDR1 SGHTA and CDR2 FQGNSA. CDR3 size: 14 residues. V lost 4 bases, J lost 13 bases, and 17 bases lay in between. CDR3 DNA sequence: TGTGCCAGCAGCTACCAGGGTAATGGAGTCCCCCTCCACTTT. Residues: CASSYQGNGVPLHF.

This clonotype was counted only a few times. This chain uses TRBV7-2 with TRBJ2-7; TRBD2 is a possible D gene (6 bases). Germline lookup yields CDR1 SGHTA and CDR2 FQGNSA. The V end was cut by 5 bases, the J end by 2 bases, with 13 bases between. The CDR3 sequence is 14 residues long. The CDR3 reads CASSAGLVPYEQYF. Written as DNA, the CDR3 is TGTGCCAGCAGCGCGGGACTCGTGCCCTACGAGCAGTACTTC.